This TCR beta chain was sequenced in a study of shared clonotypes between healthy human individuals. As for the study in general: The study drew on two women and a few men aged 18 to 49 as donors.

This CDR3 comprises 14 residues. J gave up 6 bases and V 6 bases, and 7 bases lay outside the gene matches. Germline V gene lookup returns CDR1 KGHSH and CDR2 LQKENI. The sample holds many counts of this clone. Clones were read by immunoSEQ multiplex PCR, and TCRdb kept only the in-frame ones, dropping some. The repertoire has a few hundred thousand clones, more than 60% of them found once; the top ten carry around 9.3%. The donors were adults (healthy and HIV-negative) with no recent acute infections or vaccinations. The source material was memory CD4+ T cells sorted from blood. Documented subset: CD45RA-negative fraction. The receptor's source is a man between 25 and 39 years old in good health. V is TRBV18 and J is TRBJ1-5, with 8 bases identical to TRBD1. The CDR3: CASSPGQAAQPQHF. For the CDR3, the DNA is TGTGCCAGCTCGCCGGGACAGGCGGCTCAGCCCCAGCATTTT.